The 21 T cell receptor beta chains below come from one sample, sequenced in a study of regulatory dendritic cells for organ transplantation. The table came from immunoSEQ multiplex PCR; TCRdb's copy has only in-frame clones and leaves some out. This table has roughly 27,000 clones, over 60% appearing once. Material for sequencing was memory CD4+ T cells from blood. Subset of the sample: CD45RO+ memory T cells. The receptors here all came from a human donor in good health.

The table lists this clone with a count of one. The chain employs TRBV18 and TRBJ2-5; 7 bases align to TRBD1. The CDR3 covers 15 residues. V lost 5 bases to trimming and J lost 4 bases; unmatched junction nucleotides: 10. Germline loops: CDR1 KGHSH, CDR2 LQKENI. In nucleotides, the CDR3 is TGTGCCAGCTCAGCTACCCGACAGGGTGTAGAGACCCAGTACTTC. It encodes CASSATRQGVETQYF.

V is TRBV11-2 and J is TRBJ1-1, with a possible D match to TRBD1 (5 bases). Germline CDR1 is SGHAT and CDR2 is FQNNGV. This CDR3 region has 16 residues. V dropped 1 base and J dropped 2 bases, with 14 bases sitting between them. CDR3 coding DNA: TGTGCCAGCAGCTTAGGGGGGACGGTCAGAAACACTGAAGCTTTCTTT. It encodes CASSLGGTVRNTEAFF.

This clone was detected a few times. The chain is built from TRBV28 and TRBJ1-6, with D uncertain. V dropped 2 bases and J dropped 8 bases, with 4 bases sitting between them. The CDR3 is 12 residues long. CDR1 and CDR2 from the germline V gene are MDHEN and SYDVKM. CDR3 bases: TGTGCCAGCAGTTTACAGGATTCACCCCTCCACTTT. Translated: CASSLQDSPLHF.

V usage is TRBV7-9 and J usage is TRBJ2-7, with TRBD2 as a possible D gene (5 bases). The ends were cut back, 4 bases at V and 8 bases at J, with 12 bases in the middle. This CDR3 has 12 amino acids. Germline CDR1 SEHNR, CDR2 FQNEAQ (reference sequence). CDR3 amino acids: CASSSPSGKQYF. The DNA for the CDR3 is TGTGCCAGCAGCTCCCCCTCGGGGAAGCAGTACTTC.

This chain connects TRBV18 to TRBJ1-3; D gene unclear. The CDR3 runs to 15 residues. The germline gives CDR1 KGHSH, CDR2 LQKENI. V was shortened by 0 bases and J by 0 bases, with 6 bases between the two germline ends. CDR3 DNA: TGTGCCAGCTCACCACCTGTGATCTCTGGAAACACCATATATTTT. It codes for CASSPPVISGNTIYF.

This clone was observed a single time. The gene calls are TRBV15 and TRBJ2-3; D possibly corresponds to TRBD1 (5 bases). V was trimmed by 8 bases and J by 1 base, leaving 10 bases between them. This CDR3 is 13 amino acids long. The germline V gene has CDR1 LNHNV and CDR2 YYDKDF (reference sequence). CDR3 protein: CATGASRTDTQYF. The CDR3 DNA reads as TGTGCCACCGGGGCTTCACGCACAGATACGCAGTATTTT.

The V call is TRBV6-6, the J call TRBJ2-1, with a possible D match to TRBD2 (5 bases). V gave up 7 bases and J gave up 4 bases, with 14 bases separating them. The germline CDR1 and CDR2 sequences are MNHNY and SVGAGI (reference sequence). The CDR3 loop spans 14 amino acids. The DNA for the CDR3 is TGTGCCAGCAATCGCGGAGGAGGTTACAATGAGCAGTTCTTC. Translation: CASNRGGGYNEQFF.

There are a few counts of this clone. The V call is TRBV28, the J call TRBJ1-5; 7 bases fit TRBD1. Per the germline V gene, CDR1 is MDHEN and CDR2 is SYDVKM. The CDR3 is 15 amino acids. The J segment lost 4 bases and the V segment lost 1 base, leaving 4 bases of the junction unmatched. The CDR3 coding sequence is TGTGCCAGCAGTTTATATGACAGGGCTAATCAGCCCCAGCATTTT. Amino acid sequence: CASSLYDRANQPQHF.

V and J are TRBV6-5 and TRBJ1-5; tentative D call: TRBD1 (6 bases). The CDR3 sequence is 15 residues long. V lost 8 bases and J lost 0, with 14 bases in between. Germline CDR1 reads MNHEY; CDR2 reads SVGAGI. The CDR3 sequence is CASRDKVYSNQPQHF. CDR3 DNA: TGTGCCAGCCGGGACAAGGTCTATAGCAATCAGCCCCAGCATTTT.

The CDR3 sequence: CASSFSPNQPQHF. CDR3 bases: TGTGCCAGCAGCTTCTCCCCTAATCAGCCCCAGCATTTT. This chain uses TRBV5-6 with TRBJ1-5; D unresolved. Germline V CDR1 and CDR2: SGHDT, YYEEEE. Trimming shortened V by 2 bases and J by 4 bases, and 7 bases separated the two germline ends. This CDR3 contains 13 residues.

This chain links TRBV11-3 with TRBJ1-1, with D possibly matching TRBD1 (6 bases). The ends were cut back, 4 bases at V and 7 bases at J, with 13 bases in the middle. This CDR3 region has 13 residues. The germline V gene encodes CDR1 SGHNT and CDR2 YENEEA. The CDR3 region is CASSYTGLSEAFF. CDR3 nucleotides: TGTGCCAGCAGCTATACAGGGCTGAGTGAAGCTTTCTTT.

J is TRBJ1-5 and V is TRBV6-1; D gene uncertain. The CDR3 sequence is 13 residues long. Germline V gene data show CDR1 as MNHNS and CDR2 as SASEGT. Trimming cost V 8 bases and J 3 bases, with 11 bases left between them. In DNA, the CDR3 is TGTGCCAGCTCTACAGAGCTCAATCAGCCCCAGCATTTT. Its translation is CASSTELNQPQHF.

The chain joins TRBV4-2 to TRBJ2-7, with 13 bases lining up with TRBD2. The CDR3 has 16 amino acids. V gave up 4 bases and J gave up 0 bases; unmatched junction bases: 3. The V gene's germline CDR1 is LGHNA and CDR2 YNFKEQ. The CDR3 region is CASSLRLAGGSYEQYF. The CDR3, as DNA: TGTGCCAGCAGCCTTCGACTAGCGGGAGGCTCCTACGAGCAGTACTTC.

This chain joins TRBV6-5 and TRBJ2-5; 9 nucleotides line up with TRBD2. Germline V gives CDR1 MNHEY, CDR2 SVGAGI. Trimming removed 7 bases from V and 4 bases from J; junction bases left unmatched: 10. This CDR3 contains 15 residues. The CDR3 region has the DNA TGTGCCAGCACTCAGCGGGGGGTAAGAGGAGAGACCCAGTACTTC. Its protein product is CASTQRGVRGETQYF.

The J gene is TRBJ2-1, the V gene TRBV4-2; TRBD2 matches at 16 bases. Germline loops: CDR1 LGHNA, CDR2 YNFKEQ. The CDR3 extends over 18 amino acids. The V gene end was trimmed by 3 bases and the J gene end by 7 bases; junction bases not matched to a gene: 9. The CDR3 reads CASSHLGTSGRARNEQFF. For the CDR3, the DNA is TGTGCCAGCAGCCACCTAGGGACTAGCGGGAGGGCGCGAAATGAGCAGTTCTTC.

CDR3 nucleotides: TGTGCCAGCAACTCTCGCCTCGGGGGTGGCTACACCTTC. As protein: CASNSRLGGGYTF. V is TRBV28 and J is TRBJ1-2; possibly TRBD1 for D (5 bases). Per the germline V gene, CDR1 is MDHEN and CDR2 is SYDVKM. The V and J ends lost 7 bases and 7 bases respectively, with 16 bases between them. The CDR3 runs 13 residues.

The J gene is TRBJ1-5, the V gene TRBV5-5; 8 bases map to TRBD1. CDR3 length equals 16 residues. After removal of 0 bases from V and 5 bases from J, the junction contained 7 bases not matched to a gene. From germline, CDR1 is SGHKS and CDR2 YYEKEE (reference sequence). DNA for the CDR3: TGTGCCAGCAGCTTGGTTACGGGACAGGCGTATCAGCCCCAGCATTTT. Protein sequence: CASSLVTGQAYQPQHF. The variable domain in full, with the rest retrieved from reference TRBV5-5 and TRBJ1-5, is DAGVTQSPTHLIKTRGQQVTLRCSPISGHKSVSWYQQVLGQGPQFIFQYYEKEERGRGNFPDRFSARQFPNYSSELNVNALLLGDSALYLCASSLVTGQAYQPQHFGDGTRLSIL.

This clone was observed a handful of times. The rearrangement links TRBV7-2 to TRBJ1-3, with D perhaps matching TRBD1 (6 bases). V lost 1 base, J lost 2 bases, and 9 bases lay in between. The CDR3 runs to 15 residues. Germline CDR1 SGHTA, CDR2 FQGNSA. DNA for the CDR3: TGTGCCAGCAGCTTAGATTGGGGGCCTGGAAACACCATATATTTT. Translation: CASSLDWGPGNTIYF.

The rearrangement joins TRBV5-6 to TRBJ1-5; weak D call: TRBD1 (6 bases). This CDR3 contains 14 residues. The ends were cut back, 3 bases at V and 6 bases at J, with 13 bases in the middle. CDR1 SGHDT and CDR2 YYEEEE come from the germline V gene. CDR3 sequence (DNA): TGTGCCAGCAGCTCCTCAGGGGAGGCTCAGCCCCAGCATTTT. This sequence encodes CASSSSGEAQPQHF.

The chain employs TRBV7-9 and TRBJ2-3; TRBD1 agrees at 7 bases. CDR3 length: 16 amino acids. V gave up 8 bases and J gave up 2 bases; unmatched junction bases: 13. Germline CDR1 and CDR2: SEHNR and FQNEAQ (reference sequence). The CDR3 reads CASSTYRGGVTDTQYF. Here the CDR3 DNA reads TGTGCCAGCTCCACCTATAGAGGGGGCGTCACAGATACGCAGTATTTT.

V usage is TRBV27 and J usage is TRBJ2-5; 11 nucleotides align to TRBD2. The CDR3 contains 14 residues. V lost 5 bases to trimming and J lost 5 bases; unmatched junction nucleotides: 4. The germline CDR1 and CDR2 sequences are MNHEY and SMNVEV (reference sequence). The CDR3 sequence: CASSTTSGSETQYF. The CDR3 DNA sequence: TGTGCCAGCAGTACTACTAGCGGGAGCGAGACCCAGTACTTC.